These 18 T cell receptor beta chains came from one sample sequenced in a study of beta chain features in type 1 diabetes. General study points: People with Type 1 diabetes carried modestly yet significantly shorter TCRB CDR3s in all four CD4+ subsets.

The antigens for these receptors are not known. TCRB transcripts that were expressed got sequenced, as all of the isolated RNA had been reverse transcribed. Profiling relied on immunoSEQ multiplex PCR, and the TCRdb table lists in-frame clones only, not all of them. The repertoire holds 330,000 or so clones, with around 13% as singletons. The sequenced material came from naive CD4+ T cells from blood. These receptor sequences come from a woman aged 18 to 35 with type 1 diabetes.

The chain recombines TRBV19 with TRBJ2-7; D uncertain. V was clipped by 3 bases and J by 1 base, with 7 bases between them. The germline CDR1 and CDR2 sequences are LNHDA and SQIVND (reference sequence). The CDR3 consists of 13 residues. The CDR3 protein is CASSIGRSYEQYF. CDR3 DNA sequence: TGTGCCAGTAGTATTGGGCGTTCCTACGAGCAGTACTTC.

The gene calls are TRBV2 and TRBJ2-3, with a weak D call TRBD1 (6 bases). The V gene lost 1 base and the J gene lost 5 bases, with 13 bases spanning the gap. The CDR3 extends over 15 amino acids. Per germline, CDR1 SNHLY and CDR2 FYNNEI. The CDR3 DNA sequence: TGTGCCAGCAGTGAAGAGGCTTCAGGGGTAGATACGCAGTATTTT. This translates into CASSEEASGVDTQYF.

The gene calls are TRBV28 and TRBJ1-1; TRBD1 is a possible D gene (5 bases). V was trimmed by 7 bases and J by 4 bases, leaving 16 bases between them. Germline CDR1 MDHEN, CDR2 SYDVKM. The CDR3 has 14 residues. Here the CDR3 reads CASKVGGSGTEAFF. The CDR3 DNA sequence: TGTGCCAGCAAAGTGGGGGGATCCGGCACTGAAGCTTTCTTT.

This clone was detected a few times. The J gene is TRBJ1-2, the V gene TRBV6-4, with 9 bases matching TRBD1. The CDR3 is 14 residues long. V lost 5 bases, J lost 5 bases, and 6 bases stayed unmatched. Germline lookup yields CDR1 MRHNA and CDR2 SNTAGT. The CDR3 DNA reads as TGTGCCAGCAGTCCGACCGGGACAGGGTATGGCTACACCTTC. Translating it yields CASSPTGTGYGYTF.

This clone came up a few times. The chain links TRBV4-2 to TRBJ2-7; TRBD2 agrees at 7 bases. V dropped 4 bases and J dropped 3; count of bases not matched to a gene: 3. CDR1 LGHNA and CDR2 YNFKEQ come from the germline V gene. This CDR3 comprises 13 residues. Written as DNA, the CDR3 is TGTGCCAGCAGCCCCCGGACTAGCTACGAGCAGTACTTC. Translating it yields CASSPRTSYEQYF.

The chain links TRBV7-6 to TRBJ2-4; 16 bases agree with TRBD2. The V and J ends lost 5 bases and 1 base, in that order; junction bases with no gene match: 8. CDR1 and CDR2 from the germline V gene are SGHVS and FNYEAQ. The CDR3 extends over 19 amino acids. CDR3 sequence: CASSQGLAGGQTAKNIQYF. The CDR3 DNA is TGTGCCAGCAGCCAGGGACTAGCGGGGGGGCAAACGGCCAAAAACATTCAGTACTTC.

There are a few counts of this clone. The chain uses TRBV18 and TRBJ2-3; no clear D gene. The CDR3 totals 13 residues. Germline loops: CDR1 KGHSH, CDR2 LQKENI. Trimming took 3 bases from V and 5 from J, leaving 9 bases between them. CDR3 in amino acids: CASSPSSRDTQYF. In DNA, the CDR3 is TGTGCCAGCTCACCTAGTAGCCGAGATACGCAGTATTTT.

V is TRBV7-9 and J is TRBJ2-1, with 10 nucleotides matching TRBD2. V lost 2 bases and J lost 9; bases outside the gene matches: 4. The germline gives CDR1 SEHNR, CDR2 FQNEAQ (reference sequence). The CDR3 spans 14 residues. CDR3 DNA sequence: TGTGCCAGCAGCTTAAAGCGGGAGGGGGCTGAGCAGTTCTTC. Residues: CASSLKREGAEQFF. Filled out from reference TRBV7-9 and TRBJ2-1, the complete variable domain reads DTGVSQNPRHKITKRGQNVTFRCDPISEHNRLYWYRQTLGQGPEFLTYFQNEAQLEKSRLLSDRFSAERPKGSFSTLEIQRTEQGDSAMYLCASSLKREGAEQFFGPGTRLTVL.

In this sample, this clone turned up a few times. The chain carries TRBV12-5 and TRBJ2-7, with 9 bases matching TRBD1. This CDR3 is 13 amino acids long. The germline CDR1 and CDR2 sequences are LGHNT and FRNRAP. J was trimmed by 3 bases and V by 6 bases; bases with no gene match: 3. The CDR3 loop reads CASGGDRDYEQYF. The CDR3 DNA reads TGTGCTAGTGGGGGGGACAGGGACTACGAGCAGTACTTC.

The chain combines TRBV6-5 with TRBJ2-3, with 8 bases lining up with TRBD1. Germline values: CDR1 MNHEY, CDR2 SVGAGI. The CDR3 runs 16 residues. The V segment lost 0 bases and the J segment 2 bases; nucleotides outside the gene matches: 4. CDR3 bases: TGTGCCAGCAGTTACTCGGGGCAGGGGGCCACAGATACGCAGTATTTT. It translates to CASSYSGQGATDTQYF.

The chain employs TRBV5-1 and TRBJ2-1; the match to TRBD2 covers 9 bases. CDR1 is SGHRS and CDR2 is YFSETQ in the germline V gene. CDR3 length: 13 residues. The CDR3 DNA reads TGCGCTTGTGGGCGGGAGGGTATCAATGAGCAGTTCTTC. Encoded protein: CACGREGINEQFF.

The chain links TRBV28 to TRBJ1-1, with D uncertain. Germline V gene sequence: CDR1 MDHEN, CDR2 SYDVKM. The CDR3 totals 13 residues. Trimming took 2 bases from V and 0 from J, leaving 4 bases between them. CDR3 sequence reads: CASSLRLNTEAFF. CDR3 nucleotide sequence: TGTGCCAGCAGTTTACGGTTGAACACTGAAGCTTTCTTT.

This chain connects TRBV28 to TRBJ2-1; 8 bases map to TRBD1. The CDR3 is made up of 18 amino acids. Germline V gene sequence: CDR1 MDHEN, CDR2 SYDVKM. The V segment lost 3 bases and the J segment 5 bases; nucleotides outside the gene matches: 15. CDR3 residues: CASSFLGVGRGRNNEQFF. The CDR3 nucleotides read TGTGCCAGCAGTTTTTTGGGGGTTGGCAGGGGGCGCAACAATGAGCAGTTCTTC.

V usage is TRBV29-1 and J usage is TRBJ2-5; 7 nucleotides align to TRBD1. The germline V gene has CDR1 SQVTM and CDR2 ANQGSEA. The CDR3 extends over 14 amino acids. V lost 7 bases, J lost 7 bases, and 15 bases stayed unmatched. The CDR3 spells CSATGTAYPRTQYF. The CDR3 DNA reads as TGCAGCGCTACCGGGACAGCCTATCCTAGGACCCAGTACTTC.

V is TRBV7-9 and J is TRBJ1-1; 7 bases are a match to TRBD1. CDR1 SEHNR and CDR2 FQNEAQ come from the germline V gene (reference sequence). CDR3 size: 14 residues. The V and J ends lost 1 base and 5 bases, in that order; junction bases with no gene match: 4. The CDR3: CASSLDQGGTEAFF. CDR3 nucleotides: TGTGCCAGCAGCTTAGATCAGGGGGGTACTGAAGCTTTCTTT.

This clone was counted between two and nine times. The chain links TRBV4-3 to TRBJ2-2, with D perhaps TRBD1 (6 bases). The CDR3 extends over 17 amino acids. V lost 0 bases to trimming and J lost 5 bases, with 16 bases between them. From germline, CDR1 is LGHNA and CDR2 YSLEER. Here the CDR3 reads CASSQDWVGARTGELFF. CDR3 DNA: TGCGCCAGCAGCCAAGATTGGGTGGGGGCTAGGACCGGGGAGCTGTTTTTT.

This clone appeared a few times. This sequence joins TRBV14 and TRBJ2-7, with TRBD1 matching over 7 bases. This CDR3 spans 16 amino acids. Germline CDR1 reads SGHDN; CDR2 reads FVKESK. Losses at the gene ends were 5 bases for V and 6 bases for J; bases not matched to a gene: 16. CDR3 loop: CASSMEQGTYGSEQYF. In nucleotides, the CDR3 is TGTGCCAGCAGCATGGAACAGGGGACCTACGGAAGCGAGCAGTACTTC. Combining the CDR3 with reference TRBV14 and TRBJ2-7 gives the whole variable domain EAGVTQFPSHSVIEKGQTVTLRCDPISGHDNLYWYRRVMGKEIKFLLHFVKESKQDESGMPNNRFLAERTGGTYSTLKVQPAELEDSGVYFCASSMEQGTYGSEQYFGPGTRLTVT.

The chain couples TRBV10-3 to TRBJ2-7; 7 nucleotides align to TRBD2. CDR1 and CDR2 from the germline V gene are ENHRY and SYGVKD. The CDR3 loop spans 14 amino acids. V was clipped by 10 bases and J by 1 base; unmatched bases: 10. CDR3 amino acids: CATRTRDRSYEQYF. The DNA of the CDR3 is TGTGCCACCAGGACTAGAGATAGGTCCTACGAGCAGTACTTC.